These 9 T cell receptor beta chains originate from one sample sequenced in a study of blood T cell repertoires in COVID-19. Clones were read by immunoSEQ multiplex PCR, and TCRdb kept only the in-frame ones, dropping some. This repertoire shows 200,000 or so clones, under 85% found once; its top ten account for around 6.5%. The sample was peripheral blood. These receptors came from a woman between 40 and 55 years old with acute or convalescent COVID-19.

The CDR3 bases are TGTGCCTGGACGAAAAGGGGGATCACAGATACGCAGTATTTT. Translated, it gives CAWTKRGITDTQYF. The chain is built from TRBV30 and TRBJ2-3, with a tentative D call TRBD1 (6 bases). Trimming shortened V by 4 bases and J by 2 bases, and 13 bases separated the two germline ends. Germline V gene sequence: CDR1 GTSNPN, CDR2 SVGIG (reference sequence). The CDR3 contains 14 residues.

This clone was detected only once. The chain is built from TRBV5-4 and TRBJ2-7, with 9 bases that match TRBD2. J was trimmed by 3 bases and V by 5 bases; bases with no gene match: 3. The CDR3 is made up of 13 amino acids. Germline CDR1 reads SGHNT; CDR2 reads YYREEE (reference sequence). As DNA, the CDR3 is TGTGCCAGCAGACCTAGCGGGAACTACGAGCAGTACTTC. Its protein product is CASRPSGNYEQYF. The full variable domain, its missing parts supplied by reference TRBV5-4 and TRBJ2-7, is ETGVTQSPTHLIKTRGQQVTLRCSSQSGHNTVSWYQQALGQGPQFIFQYYREEENGRGNFPPRFSGLQFPNYSSELNVNALELDDSALYLCASRPSGNYEQYFGPGTRLTVT.

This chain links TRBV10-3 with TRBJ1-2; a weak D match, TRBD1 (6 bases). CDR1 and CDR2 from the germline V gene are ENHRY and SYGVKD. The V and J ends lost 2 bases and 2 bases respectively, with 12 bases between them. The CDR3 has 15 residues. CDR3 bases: TGTGCCATCAGTGAGGGCCGGACAGAGAACTATGGCTACACCTTC. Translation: CAISEGRTENYGYTF.

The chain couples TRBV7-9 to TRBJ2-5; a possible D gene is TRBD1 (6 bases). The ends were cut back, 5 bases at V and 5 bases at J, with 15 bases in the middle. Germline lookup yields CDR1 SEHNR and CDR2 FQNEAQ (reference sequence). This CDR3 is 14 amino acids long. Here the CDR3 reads CASSAVGGRETQYF. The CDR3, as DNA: TGTGCCAGCAGCGCCGTTGGGGGCCGGGAGACCCAGTACTTC. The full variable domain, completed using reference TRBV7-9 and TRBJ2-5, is DTGVSQNPRHKITKRGQNVTFRCDPISEHNRLYWYRQTLGQGPEFLTYFQNEAQLEKSRLLSDRFSAERPKGSFSTLEIQRTEQGDSAMYLCASSAVGGRETQYFGPGTRLLVL.

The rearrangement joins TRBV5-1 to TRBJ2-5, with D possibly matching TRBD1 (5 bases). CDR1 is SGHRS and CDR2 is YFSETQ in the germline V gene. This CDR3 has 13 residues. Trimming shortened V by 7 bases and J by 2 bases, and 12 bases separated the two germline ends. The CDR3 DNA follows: TGCGCCAGCTGCCCCTCAGGGCAAGAGACCCAGTACTTC. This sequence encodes CASCPSGQETQYF.

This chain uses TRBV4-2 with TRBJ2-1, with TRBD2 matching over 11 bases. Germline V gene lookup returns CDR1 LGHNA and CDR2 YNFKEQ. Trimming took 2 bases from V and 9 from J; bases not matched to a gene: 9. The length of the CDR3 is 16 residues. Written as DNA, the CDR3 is TGTGCCAGCAGCCAAACCGGGGCTAGCGGGAGGAGTGAGCAGTTCTTC. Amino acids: CASSQTGASGRSEQFF.

CDR3 protein: CASSQGRGGARGEQYF. The CDR3 region has the DNA TGTGCCAGCAGCCAAGGGAGAGGGGGTGCCCGAGGCGAGCAGTACTTC. This chain uses TRBV3-1 (or the pseudogene TRBV3-2) with TRBJ2-7; possible D gene TRBD1, 6 bases. The length of the CDR3 is 16 residues. V lost 1 base and J lost 6, with 19 bases in between. Germline values: CDR1 LGHDT, CDR2 YNNKEL (reference sequence).

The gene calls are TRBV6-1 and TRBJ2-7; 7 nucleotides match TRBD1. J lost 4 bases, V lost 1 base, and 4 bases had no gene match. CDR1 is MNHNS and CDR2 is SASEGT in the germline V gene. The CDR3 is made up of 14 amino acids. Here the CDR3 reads CASSEDGQAYEQYF. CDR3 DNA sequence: TGTGCCAGCAGTGAAGACGGACAGGCATACGAGCAGTACTTC.

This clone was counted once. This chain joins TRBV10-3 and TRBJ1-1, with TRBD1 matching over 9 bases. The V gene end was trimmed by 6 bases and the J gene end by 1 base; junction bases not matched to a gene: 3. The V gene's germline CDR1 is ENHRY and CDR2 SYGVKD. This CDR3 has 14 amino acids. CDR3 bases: TGTGCCATCAGGGACAGGGGTCCGAACACTGAAGCTTTCTTT. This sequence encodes CAIRDRGPNTEAFF.